The T cell receptor (beta chain) described here comes from a study of shared clonotypes between healthy human individuals. The study, taken as a whole, reports: Compared with memory subsets, naive subsets generally had larger estimated richness.

Cells designated naive CD8 were CD45RO-negative and were positively selected for CCR7, with terminally differentiated effector memory CD45RA+ cells excluded. Every one of the donors was a Caucasian adult that lived in Nashville, Tennessee. The data were produced by immunoSEQ multiplex PCR, yet TCRdb's version contains in-frame clones alone and is incomplete. The sample lists about 680,000 clones, around 90% occurring once. V lost 5 bases and J lost 7; bases outside the gene matches: 6. In germline, CDR1 is MGHRA, CDR2 YSYEKL. This CDR3 is 15 amino acids long. Regarding this clone: Its specificity is unknown.

This chain links TRBV4-1 with TRBJ2-1; 12 nucleotides match TRBD2. The TCR comes from a man aged 25 to 40 in good health. The specimen was naive CD8+ T cells sorted from blood. The CDR3 loop is CASSARGTSGNEQFF. The CDR3 region has the DNA TGCGCCAGCAGCGCCCGCGGGACTAGCGGGAATGAGCAGTTCTTC.